This T cell receptor beta chain originates from a study of tissue T cells after allogeneic stem cell transplantation. TCRdb keeps only in-frame clones here, not all; method: immunoSEQ multiplex PCR. The table lists some 1,300 clones, about 70% of them singletons, with 30% to 35% in the top ten. V was clipped by 3 bases and J by 5 bases, with 5 bases between them. The CDR3 sequence is 12 residues long. Germline loops: CDR1 LGHNA, CDR2 YNFKEQ. This clone was counted between two and nine times. The sample here was bone marrow, taken at autopsy. The origin of this receptor is a male patient at least 60 years old with steroid-refractory graft-versus-host disease after an allogeneic stem cell transplant. T cells may partly derive from the graft donor. V is TRBV4-2 and J is TRBJ2-1, with D unresolved. The CDR3 is CASSQSDNEQFF. In nucleotides, the CDR3 is TGTGCCAGCAGCCAGTCGGACAATGAGCAGTTCTTC.